One T cell receptor (beta chain) is described in this entry. The antigen is not known. The source of the sample is a study of cytomegalovirus exposure and HLA in healthy donors. Study observations and caveats: Certain sequence variants were highly shared and formed a cluster, and this cluster was likely a sequencing artifact. Fewer N-insertions than the roughly 600-donor mean were reportedly shown by an Asian-associated ancestry cluster in a later analysis.

PCR was performed using 60 Vbeta and 13 Jbeta primers. Sequencing was performed with immunoSEQ multiplex PCR; in TCRdb, only in-frame clones are kept and a portion is missing. This listing includes approximately 58,000 clones. V gave up 5 bases and J gave up 0 bases; unmatched junction bases: 5. The CDR3 spans 16 residues. Germline V CDR1 and CDR2: SGHAT, FQNNGV. The rearrangement links TRBV11-2 to TRBJ2-3; 10 nucleotides agree with TRBD1. This TCR came from a woman between 45 and 60 years old in good health and CMV-seropositive. Sequencing input: PBMCs. CDR3 coding DNA: TGTGCCAGCAGCCGGACAGGGGGACCTAGCACAGATACGCAGTATTTT. This encodes CASSRTGGPSTDTQYF.